Each of the 7 T cell receptor beta chains below was sequenced from the same sample in a study of metastatic and nonmetastatic thyroid tumors. No patient received treatment before thyroid surgery. TCRdb reprocessed the PCR reads using MiXCR. The sample lists fewer than 20,000 clones; under 35% were seen once. The sample comprised tumor tissue. These receptors all come from a female donor with papillary thyroid cancer or a benign thyroid nodule (not recorded which). Some clones in this sample may be carry-over from other donors' samples.

At least ten counts were recorded for this clone. Other DNA sequences of this sample code for an identical CDR3. The genes are TRBV6-2 or TRBV6-3 and TRBJ2-1, with TRBD2 matching 14 bases. Trimming at V came to 2 bases and at J to 0 bases, leaving 12 bases not matched to a gene. The germline CDR1 and CDR2 sequences are MNHEY and SVGEGT. The CDR3 has 21 residues. For the CDR3, the DNA is TGTGCCAGCAGTTACGCCTACGGGACTAGCGGGAGTCTTCCCTCCTACAATGAGCAGTTCTTC. Translated: CASSYAYGTSGSLPSYNEQFF.

The genes are TRBV3-1 and TRBJ2-1; D gene unclear. The ends were cut back, 6 bases at V and 7 bases at J, with 16 bases in the middle. The CDR3 covers 14 residues. Germline V lookup: CDR1 LGHDT, CDR2 YNNKEL (reference sequence). CDR3 sequence (DNA): TGTGCCAGCAGACAACCGAACCCCTGGAATGAGCAGTTCTTC. Protein sequence: CASRQPNPWNEQFF.

This clone was seen just once. The chain couples TRBV25-1 to TRBJ2-6; D gene uncertain. The CDR3 is 20 amino acids. Trimming pared 7 bases from V and 1 base from J, leaving 26 bases between. Germline-derived CDR1 and CDR2 are MGHDK and SYGVNS. The CDR3 DNA is TGTGCCAGCACCACTTGGGTGTCAAGGGATCTTATATCTGGGGCCAACGTCCTGACTTTC. Translation: CASTTWVSRDLISGANVLTF.

This clone was picked up a small number of times. CDR3 sequence reads: CASSFQGAGELFF. The CDR3 DNA follows: TGTGCCAGCAGCTTCCAGGGCGCCGGGGAGCTGTTTTTT. The chain uses TRBV7-3 and TRBJ2-2, with D maybe TRBD1 (5 bases). The V end lost 3 bases, the J end lost 6 bases, and 8 bases lay between the germline ends. The germline V gene has CDR1 SGHTA and CDR2 FQGTGA. CDR3 length equals 13 residues.

Relative to its sample, this clone is medium-sized. The chain links TRBV28 to TRBJ2-5; D is unclear. Germline CDR1 and CDR2: MDHEN and SYDVKM. V was shortened by 5 bases and J by 4 bases, with 5 bases between the two germline ends. This CDR3 region has 11 residues. CDR3 sequence reads: CASSPGETQYF. Written as DNA, the CDR3 is TGTGCCAGCAGTCCCGGAGAGACCCAGTACTTC. Complete variable domain (other parts from reference TRBV28 and TRBJ2-5): DVKVTQSSRYLVKRTGEKVFLECVQDMDHENMFWYRQDPGLGLRLIYFSYDVKMKEKGDIPEGYSVSREKKERFSLILESASTNQTSMYLCASSPGETQYFGPGTRLLVL.

To note about this clone: A junction boundary mismatches the germline segment, possibly from a read error. This chain links TRBV27 with TRBJ2-1; D may be TRBD2 (5 bases). The CDR3 has 15 amino acids. Germline CDR1 reads MNHEY; CDR2 reads SMNVEV (reference sequence). CDR3 residues: CASILGGSSYNEQFF. CDR3 coding DNA: TGTGCCAGCATTTTAGGCGGGTCCTCCTACAATGAGCAGTTCTTC.

This clone turned up a few times. The V gene is TRBV12-3 or TRBV12-4, the J gene TRBJ2-1; 13 nucleotides line up with TRBD2. The V segment lost 6 bases and the J segment 2 bases; nucleotides outside the gene matches: 4. The CDR3 runs to 16 residues. The CDR3 DNA sequence: TGTGCCAGCAGCAGACTAGCGGGAGGCCCCTACAATGAGCAGTTCTTC. It specifies CASSRLAGGPYNEQFF.